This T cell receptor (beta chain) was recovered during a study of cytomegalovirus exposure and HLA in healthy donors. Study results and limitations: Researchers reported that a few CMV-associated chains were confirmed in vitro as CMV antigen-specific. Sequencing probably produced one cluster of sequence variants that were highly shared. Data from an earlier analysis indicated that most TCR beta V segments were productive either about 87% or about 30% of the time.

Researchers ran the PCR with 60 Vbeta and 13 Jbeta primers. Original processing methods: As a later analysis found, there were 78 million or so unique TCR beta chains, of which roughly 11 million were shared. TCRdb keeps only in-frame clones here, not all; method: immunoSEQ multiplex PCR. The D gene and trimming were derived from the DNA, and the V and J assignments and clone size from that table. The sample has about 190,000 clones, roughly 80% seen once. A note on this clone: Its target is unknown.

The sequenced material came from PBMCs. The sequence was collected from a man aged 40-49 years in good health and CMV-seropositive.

The chain's CDR3 is CASSLSGGLAASTDTQYF. DNA for the CDR3: TGCGCCAGCAGCCTGTCAGGAGGATTAGCTGCTAGCACAGATACGCAGTATTTT. The gene calls are TRBV4-3 and TRBJ2-3; a possible D gene is TRBD2 (5 bases). CDR3 length: 18 amino acids. Germline V gene data show CDR1 as LGHNA and CDR2 as YSLEER. The V gene lost 4 bases and the J gene lost 0 bases, with 20 bases spanning the gap.